These 15 T cell receptor beta chains share one sample of origin, sequenced in a study of regulatory T cells in long-lasting Graves disease. The sample's time point: persistent/refractory GD, antithyroid drugs over 5 years with positive TRAb. After RNA was extracted from PBMCs, the TCR library was made from it. In building TCR beta libraries, iRepertoire HTBI primers were used together with Arm-PCR of CDR3 regions. TCRdb reprocessed the multiplex PCR reads via MiXCR and lists one record per CDR3 protein. The data contain about half a million distinct CDR3 sequences, less than 25% of them singletons. Material: peripheral blood mononuclear cells (PBMCs), obtained when the disease was refractory, from a patient treated with antithyroid drugs. These receptors originate from a female donor with Graves disease.

This clonotype was observed many times. The gene calls are TRBV12-3 or TRBV12-4 and TRBJ1-1; 7 bases are shared with TRBD1. This CDR3 region has 12 residues. V was pared by 7 bases and J by 5 bases, with 4 bases of the junction left unmatched. The chain's CDR3 is CASKVTGTEAFF. The CDR3 region has the DNA TGTGCCAGCAAAGTGACAGGGACTGAAGCTTTCTTT.

This clonotype was found many times. This chain links TRBV11-1 with TRBJ2-5; 8 nucleotides align to TRBD1. There are 14 residues in the CDR3. V shed 3 bases, J shed 3 bases, and the junction held 3 bases outside the gene matches. CDR1 and CDR2 from the germline V gene are SGHAT and FQDESV (reference sequence). CDR3 DNA sequence: TGTGCCAGCAGCTTTTCAGGGGGCGAAGAGACCCAGTACTTC. Translated: CASSFSGGEETQYF.

This clonotype has a count of ten or more. The genes are TRBV6-2 or TRBV6-3 and TRBJ2-7, with TRBD1 matching over 7 bases. The CDR3 runs 14 residues. Germline-derived CDR1 and CDR2 are MNHEY and SVGEGT. The V gene end was trimmed by 0 bases and the J gene end by 3 bases; junction bases not matched to a gene: 2. Here the CDR3 DNA reads TGTGCCAGCAGTTACTCGGGACAGTTCTACGAGCAGTACTTC. Amino acid sequence: CASSYSGQFYEQYF.

This clonotype has ten or more counts. The CDR3 bases are TGCGCCAGCAGCAAACACGAGAGGGATGAAGCTTTCTTT. Translated, it gives CASSKHERDEAFF. This rearrangement joins TRBV5-1 to TRBJ1-1; D is ambiguous. There are 13 residues in the CDR3. Germline V gene sequence: CDR1 SGHRS, CDR2 YFSETQ. Trimming pared 4 bases from V and 7 bases from J, leaving 14 bases between.

This clonotype occurred many times. The rearrangement uses TRBV2 and TRBJ1-1; tentative D call: TRBD1 (5 bases). Germline-derived CDR1 and CDR2 are SNHLY and FYNNEI. Trimming shortened V by 7 bases and J by 1 base, and 13 bases separated the two germline ends. The CDR3 runs 14 residues. The DNA of the CDR3 is TGTGCCAGCACCCGGCGAGGGGAGAACACTGAAGCTTTCTTT. Its protein is CASTRRGENTEAFF.

In its sample, this clonotype was seen many times. The chain combines TRBV10-3 with TRBJ1-5; 9 positions agree with TRBD1. The CDR3 extends over 15 amino acids. The germline V gene encodes CDR1 ENHRY and CDR2 SYGVKD. The J segment lost 1 base and the V segment lost 4 bases, leaving 2 bases of the junction unmatched. CDR3: CAISGDRASNQPQHF. The CDR3, as DNA: TGTGCCATCAGTGGGGACAGGGCGAGCAATCAGCCCCAGCATTTT.

This clonotype was seen only a few times. The rearrangement joins TRBV7-9 to TRBJ1-6, with no clear D. Germline loops: CDR1 SEHNR, CDR2 FQNEAQ (reference sequence). V was shortened by 2 bases and J by 9 bases, with 8 bases between the two germline ends. The length of the CDR3 is 13 residues. The CDR3 DNA sequence: TGTGCCAGCAGCTTACCAGGAGCTTCACCCCTCCACTTT. Protein sequence: CASSLPGASPLHF.

V usage is TRBV6-1 and J usage is TRBJ1-2; no reliable D call. This CDR3 region has 15 residues. The V end was cut by 5 bases, the J end by 1 base, with 14 bases between. Germline V gene sequence: CDR1 MNHNS, CDR2 SASEGT. CDR3 nucleotides: TGTGCCAGCAGTCCAATGGGTGGTAGTAACTATGGCTACACCTTC. Translation gives CASSPMGGSNYGYTF.

The genes are TRBV20-1 and TRBJ2-5; perhaps D is TRBD1 or TRBD2 (5 bases each). This CDR3 is built from 14 residues. The V gene lost 0 bases and the J gene lost 7 bases, with 15 bases spanning the gap. The germline CDR1 and CDR2 sequences are DFQATT and SNEGSKA (reference sequence). DNA of the CDR3: TGCAGTGCTAGAGATGGCGGGTGGCAGGGGACCCAGTACTTC. It codes for CSARDGGWQGTQYF.

This clonotype was seen only a few times. CDR3: CSALGLAGVTGELFF. CDR3 bases: TGCAGTGCCCTGGGACTAGCGGGGGTCACCGGGGAGCTGTTTTTT. The chain links TRBV20-1 to TRBJ2-2, with 14 bases that match TRBD2. The CDR3 is 15 residues long. With V trimmed by 6 bases and J by 4 bases, 4 bases remained unmatched. Germline V gene data show CDR1 as DFQATT and CDR2 as SNEGSKA (reference sequence).

This clonotype was found many times. The chain carries TRBV20-1 and TRBJ2-4; D gene uncertain. This CDR3 region has 15 residues. Germline CDR1 is DFQATT and CDR2 is SNEGSKA (reference sequence). V lost 4 bases, J lost 1 base, and 14 bases lay in between. CDR3 sequence (DNA): TGCAGTGCTAAGGTTTGGGGTGCGGCCAAAAACATTCAGTACTTC. This translates into CSAKVWGAAKNIQYF.

The J gene is TRBJ2-5, the V gene TRBV15; 9 bases align to TRBD2. Germline V gene sequence: CDR1 LNHNV, CDR2 YYDKDF (reference sequence). The CDR3 is made up of 16 amino acids. J gave up 4 bases and V 3 bases, and 9 bases lay outside the gene matches. This CDR3 reads CATSSLRAGGPETQYF. The CDR3 DNA is TGTGCCACCAGCAGCCTTCGAGCGGGGGGTCCAGAGACCCAGTACTTC.

This clonotype was counted at least ten times. This sequence joins TRBV7-2 and TRBJ2-5, with D hard to call. The germline gives CDR1 SGHTA, CDR2 FQGNSA. Trimming removed 1 base at V and 5 bases at J, with 14 bases between. This CDR3 spans 15 amino acids. The CDR3: CASSLDYTVGETQYF. The DNA for the CDR3 is TGTGCCAGCAGCTTAGACTATACTGTAGGGGAGACCCAGTACTTC. The full variable domain, rest sourced from reference TRBV7-2 and TRBJ2-5, is GAGVSQSPSNKVTEKGKDVELRCDPISGHTALYWYRQSLGQGLEFLIYFQGNSAPDKSGLPSDRFSAERTGGSVSTLTIQRTQQEDSAVYLCASSLDYTVGETQYFGPGTRLLVL.

Only a few counts were recorded for this clonotype. J is TRBJ2-1 and V is TRBV12-3 or TRBV12-4; the D is unclear. V lost 9 bases and J 0 bases, leaving 12 bases between the germline ends. The CDR3 sequence is 14 residues long. The CDR3 coding sequence is TGTGCCAGGGCGACGGGTAGCTCCTACAATGAGCAGTTCTTC. As protein: CARATGSSYNEQFF.

This clonotype appeared many times. The chain links TRBV28 to TRBJ1-2, with unresolved D. The CDR3 has 14 amino acids. Germline CDR1 and CDR2: MDHEN and SYDVKM. V lost 6 bases to trimming and J lost 8 bases, with 19 bases between them. CDR3 protein: CASSTGGPARGYTF. The CDR3 DNA reads as TGTGCCAGCAGCACCGGTGGACCGGCCCGAGGCTACACCTTC.